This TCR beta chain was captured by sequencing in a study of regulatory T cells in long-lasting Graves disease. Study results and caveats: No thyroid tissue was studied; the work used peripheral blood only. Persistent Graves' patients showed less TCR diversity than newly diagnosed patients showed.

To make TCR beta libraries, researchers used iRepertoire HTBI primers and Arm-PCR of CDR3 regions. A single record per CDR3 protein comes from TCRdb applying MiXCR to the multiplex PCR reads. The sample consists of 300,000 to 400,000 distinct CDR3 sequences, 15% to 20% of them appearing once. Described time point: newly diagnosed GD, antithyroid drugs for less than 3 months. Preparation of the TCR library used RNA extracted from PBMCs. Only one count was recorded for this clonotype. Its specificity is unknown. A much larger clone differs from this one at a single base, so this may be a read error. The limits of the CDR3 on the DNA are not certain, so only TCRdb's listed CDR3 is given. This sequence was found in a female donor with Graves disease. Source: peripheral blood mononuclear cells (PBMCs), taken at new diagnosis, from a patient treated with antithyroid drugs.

CDR3 amino acids: CASSLVGRGTGELSF. J is TRBJ2-2 and V is TRBV5-1; TRBD1, the table's D call, was not compared with the DNA. From its first to its last residue, the CDR3 has 15 amino acids. Germline CDR1 reads SGHRS; CDR2 reads YFSETQ.